The 22 T cell receptor beta chains below all came from one sample that was sequenced in a study of PD-L1 blockade in urothelial cancer. Some clones are missing from TCRdb's copy, which holds only in-frame ones; the method was immunoSEQ multiplex PCR. The data hold nearly 30,000 clones, with around 87% observed a single time. The input for sequencing was PBMCs, taken around atezolizumab (anti-PD-L1) treatment. These receptors were taken from a man aged 50 to 60 with urothelial cancer.

The J gene is TRBJ2-7, the V gene TRBV15, with 9 bases fitting TRBD2. This CDR3 has 18 residues. V lost 0 bases to trimming and J lost 0 bases; unmatched junction nucleotides: 9. Germline loops: CDR1 LNHNV, CDR2 YYDKDF (reference sequence). The CDR3, as DNA: TGTGCCACCAGCAGAGAACGGGGAGGTAGCGGGAGCTCCTACGAGCAGTACTTC. This gives the protein CATSRERGGSGSSYEQYF. The entire variable domain, with the rest obtained from reference TRBV15 and TRBJ2-7, is as follows: DAMVIQNPRYQVTQFGKPVTLSCSQTLNHNVMYWYQQKSSQAPKLLFHYYDKDFNNEADTPDNFQSRRPNTSFCFLDIRSPGLGDTAMYLCATSRERGGSGSSYEQYFGPGTRLTVT.

J is TRBJ1-5 and V is TRBV19; D is perhaps TRBD1 (5 bases). Germline CDR1 LNHDA, CDR2 SQIVND (reference sequence). This CDR3 comprises 12 residues. V was shortened by 6 bases and J by 4 bases, with 7 bases between the two germline ends. CDR3 DNA: TGTGCCAGTAGGCGGGGGAATCAGCCCCAGCATTTT. It is translated as CASRRGNQPQHF.

The chain carries TRBV10-3 and TRBJ2-7; 9 bases are shared with TRBD2. The junction had 10 bases not matched to a gene; V was cut back by 5 bases and J by 2 bases. CDR3 size: 16 residues. The germline gives CDR1 ENHRY, CDR2 SYGVKD. For the CDR3, the DNA is TGTGCCATCAGTCCTGGACAGCGGACTAGCGCCTACGAGCAGTACTTC. Amino acids: CAISPGQRTSAYEQYF.

This chain connects TRBV2 to TRBJ1-2; 8 nucleotides match TRBD1. CDR1 and CDR2 from the germline V gene are SNHLY and FYNNEI. This CDR3 is built from 16 residues. The V and J ends lost 3 bases and 4 bases, in that order; junction bases with no gene match: 10. The CDR3 here is CASSETGESYLYGYTF. The CDR3 nucleotides are TGTGCCAGCAGTGAGACAGGGGAGAGTTACCTCTATGGCTACACCTTC.

The chain employs TRBV7-2 and TRBJ1-2, with 8 nucleotides matching TRBD1. The germline gives CDR1 SGHTA, CDR2 FQGNSA. CDR3 size: 16 residues. Unmatched junction bases numbered 11, after V lost 4 bases and J lost 4 bases. Here the CDR3 reads CASSSGTGQNLYGYTF. The CDR3 DNA is TGTGCCAGCAGCTCCGGGACAGGACAAAATCTCTATGGCTACACCTTC.

The chain has TRBV9 and TRBJ1-3, with 7 bases identical to TRBD1. The CDR3 extends over 15 amino acids. Germline values: CDR1 SGDLS, CDR2 YYNGEE. J lost 2 bases, V lost 4 bases, and 6 bases had no gene match. CDR3 loop: CASSLLQGPGNTIYF. The DNA of the CDR3 is TGTGCCAGCAGCCTACTACAGGGGCCTGGAAACACCATATATTTT.

This clone was found a few times. The V and J genes are TRBV10-2 and TRBJ2-2; 8 bases are shared with TRBD1. This CDR3 has 16 residues. With 4 bases clipped from V and 1 base from J, the junction kept 5 bases outside the gene matches. Looked up from germline, CDR1 is WSHSY and CDR2 is SAAADI. CDR3 loop: CASSAKDRVNTGELFF. CDR3 coding DNA: TGCGCCAGCAGTGCCAAGGACAGGGTGAACACCGGGGAGCTGTTTTTT.

This sequence joins TRBV7-2 and TRBJ2-3, with 9 nucleotides matching TRBD2. The CDR3 runs to 17 residues. CDR1 is SGHTA, CDR2 FQGNSA, per germline. With 7 bases clipped from V and 2 bases from J, the junction kept 13 bases outside the gene matches. This chain's CDR3 is CASTAGLPSGDTDTQYF. Written as DNA, the CDR3 is TGTGCCAGCACCGCTGGCCTGCCTAGCGGGGACACAGATACGCAGTATTTT. Drawing the rest from reference TRBV7-2 and TRBJ2-3, the complete variable domain is GAGVSQSPSNKVTEKGKDVELRCDPISGHTALYWYRQSLGQGLEFLIYFQGNSAPDKSGLPSDRFSAERTGGSVSTLTIQRTQQEDSAVYLCASTAGLPSGDTDTQYFGPGTRLTVL.

The chain couples TRBV5-1 to TRBJ1-5; D possibly corresponds to TRBD1 (6 bases). With 0 bases removed from V and 4 bases from J, the gap between germline ends came to 11 bases. The CDR3 is made up of 15 amino acids. From germline, CDR1 is SGHRS and CDR2 YFSETQ. CDR3 amino acids: CASSLEGQGNQPQHF. DNA for the CDR3: TGCGCCAGCAGCTTGGAGGGCCAGGGGAATCAGCCCCAGCATTTT.

J is TRBJ2-5 and V is TRBV11-2; 9 positions match TRBD1. CDR3 length equals 15 residues. The germline gives CDR1 SGHAT, CDR2 FQNNGV. The V segment lost 8 bases and the J segment 4 bases; nucleotides outside the gene matches: 11. CDR3 sequence: CASGTTGQGGETQYF. CDR3 nucleotide sequence: TGTGCCAGCGGCACGACGGGACAGGGTGGAGAGACCCAGTACTTC.

This clone was detected only a few times. CDR3 loop: CASRGGALLDTQYF. The DNA for the CDR3 is TGCGCCAGCCGGGGCGGGGCTCTCCTAGATACGCAGTATTTT. The chain combines TRBV5-1 with TRBJ2-3; TRBD2 might be the D (6 bases). The CDR3 spans 14 residues. The ends were cut back, 7 bases at V and 5 bases at J, with 17 bases in the middle. The germline V gene encodes CDR1 SGHRS and CDR2 YFSETQ.

This rearrangement joins TRBV27 to TRBJ2-1, with 11 bases identical to TRBD2. V lost 6 bases and J lost 9; bases outside the gene matches: 7. The germline V gene has CDR1 MNHEY and CDR2 SMNVEV (reference sequence). This CDR3 spans 14 amino acids. CDR3 DNA: TGTGCCAGCAGATCGTTGGGACTAGCGGCTGAGCAGTTCTTC. Translation gives CASRSLGLAAEQFF.

The sample holds one count of this clone. The DNA of the CDR3 is TGTGCCAGCAGCGTAGCTCTCGGGACATCAAACACCGGGGAGCTGTTTTTT. This codes for CASSVALGTSNTGELFF. This sequence joins TRBV9 and TRBJ2-2, with D maybe TRBD1 (6 bases). The CDR3 length is 17 residues. With 0 bases removed from V and 2 bases from J, the gap between germline ends came to 14 bases. Germline lookup yields CDR1 SGDLS and CDR2 YYNGEE.

CDR3 in DNA: TGTGCCACCAGCAGAGATCCTGGACAGGTTAACTATGGCTACACCTTC. Translating it yields CATSRDPGQVNYGYTF. J is TRBJ1-2 and V is TRBV15; 7 bases fit TRBD1. J gave up 1 base and V 0 bases, and 5 bases lay outside the gene matches. CDR1 is LNHNV and CDR2 is YYDKDF in the germline V gene (reference sequence). The CDR3 is made up of 16 amino acids. The full variable domain, its missing parts supplied by reference TRBV15 and TRBJ1-2, is DAMVIQNPRYQVTQFGKPVTLSCSQTLNHNVMYWYQQKSSQAPKLLFHYYDKDFNNEADTPDNFQSRRPNTSFCFLDIRSPGLGDTAMYLCATSRDPGQVNYGYTFGSGTRLTVV.

In its sample, this clone ranks as medium-sized. This chain uses TRBV25-1 with TRBJ2-7; D is uncertain. Germline lookup yields CDR1 MGHDK and CDR2 SYGVNS. Trimming shortened V by 4 bases and J by 1 base, and 8 bases separated the two germline ends. This CDR3 is 13 amino acids long. CDR3 in amino acids: CASSVAGSYEQYF. The CDR3 coding sequence is TGTGCCAGCAGTGTAGCCGGATCCTACGAGCAGTACTTC.

The gene calls are TRBV19 and TRBJ1-1; D call uncertain. Trimming took 2 bases from V and 5 from J, leaving 12 bases between them. The CDR3 length is 14 residues. CDR1 is LNHDA and CDR2 is SQIVND in the germline V gene (reference sequence). DNA for the CDR3: TGTGCCAGTAGTATATTGGTTGGAGTGACTGAAGCTTTCTTT. It yields the protein CASSILVGVTEAFF.

CDR3 sequence reads: CASSSEAGKGYTF. CDR3 nucleotide sequence: TGTGCCAGCAGTTCTGAGGCCGGGAAAGGCTACACCTTC. The chain combines TRBV27 with TRBJ1-2, with D unclear. Germline V gene data show CDR1 as MNHEY and CDR2 as SMNVEV (reference sequence). Trimming took 4 bases from V and 8 from J, leaving 14 bases between them. The CDR3 runs 13 residues.

This clone has only a few counts. The V and J genes are TRBV30 and TRBJ1-3; TRBD1 might be the D (6 bases). V was cut by 5 bases and J by 3 bases, with 20 bases left in between. The CDR3 totals 16 residues. CDR1 is GTSNPN and CDR2 is SVGIG in the germline V gene (reference sequence). The CDR3 spells CAWDRRRGAGGNTIYF. The DNA of the CDR3 is TGTGCCTGGGACAGACGTCGGGGGGCCGGTGGAAACACCATATATTTT.

The J gene is TRBJ1-2, the V gene TRBV5-5, with TRBD1 identical over 10 bases. The J segment lost 3 bases and the V segment lost 2 bases, leaving 4 bases of the junction unmatched. This CDR3 has 15 amino acids. Germline assignment: CDR1 SGHKS and CDR2 YYEKEE (reference sequence). CDR3 residues: CASSFTGTGDYGYTF. CDR3 nucleotides: TGTGCCAGCAGCTTTACCGGGACAGGGGACTATGGCTACACCTTC.

This chain links TRBV21-1 with TRBJ2-1; the table's D call, TRBD2, has no DNA check behind it. TRBV21-1 is assigned pseudogene status. The CDR3 runs to 20 residues. CDR3 bases: TGTGCCAGCAGCAAAGTGGGACTAGCGGGAGCTCCCCTTACCTACAATGAGCAGTTCTTC. This sequence encodes CASSKVGLAGAPLTYNEQFF.

By sample share, this clone is large (0.1 to 1%). This chain uses TRBV6-5 with TRBJ1-4, with D unresolved. This CDR3 is built from 15 residues. V was cut by 2 bases and J by 0 bases, with 7 bases left in between. Germline V gene data show CDR1 as MNHEY and CDR2 as SVGAGI. The CDR3 spells CASSYRRATNEKLFF. CDR3 in DNA: TGTGCCAGCAGTTACCGGAGGGCAACTAATGAAAAACTGTTTTTT.

The chain has TRBV9 and TRBJ1-1; 11 positions agree with TRBD1. This CDR3 spans 16 amino acids. Losses at the gene ends were 0 bases for V and 7 bases for J; bases not matched to a gene: 8. Germline V gives CDR1 SGDLS, CDR2 YYNGEE. CDR3 DNA: TGTGCCAGCAGCGTAGCTGGGACAGGGGGAGGTATTGAAGCTTTCTTT. It specifies CASSVAGTGGGIEAFF. Filled out from reference TRBV9 and TRBJ1-1, the complete variable domain reads DSGVTQTPKHLITATGQRVTLRCSPRSGDLSVYWYQQSLDQGLQFLIQYYNGEERAKGNILERFSAQQFPDLHSELNLSSLELGDSALYFCASSVAGTGGGIEAFFGQGTRLTVV.